The 22 T cell receptor beta chains given below trace back to one sample, sequenced in a study of cytomegalovirus exposure and HLA in healthy donors. Method: immunoSEQ multiplex PCR; TCRdb's copy keeps in-frame clones and lacks some. The sample has 100,000 or so clones, around nine tenths seen once. The source material was PBMCs. These receptors came from a woman aged 25 to 39 in good health and CMV-seronegative.

V usage is TRBV6-5 and J usage is TRBJ2-7, with 11 bases lining up with TRBD2. After removal of 5 bases from V and 5 bases from J, the junction contained 8 bases not matched to a gene. The CDR3 spans 15 residues. Germline assignment: CDR1 MNHEY and CDR2 SVGAGI. In DNA, the CDR3 is TGTGCCAGCAGTACCCCACTAGCGGGAGACCACGAGCAGTACTTC. Protein: CASSTPLAGDHEQYF.

This sequence joins TRBV28 and TRBJ2-1, with 9 positions matching TRBD1. The trim removed 5 bases at V and 11 bases at J, leaving 13 bases unmatched. Germline CDR1 MDHEN, CDR2 SYDVKM. CDR3 length: 15 residues. The CDR3 reads CASSPRGQGIGKQFF. CDR3 DNA sequence: TGTGCCAGCAGTCCGAGGGGACAGGGAATAGGGAAGCAGTTCTTC.

The J gene is TRBJ2-2, the V gene TRBV10-1; tentatively, D is TRBD1 (6 bases). Germline lookup yields CDR1 WNHNN and CDR2 SYGVQD (reference sequence). Trimming removed 5 bases at V and 7 bases at J, with 17 bases between. This CDR3 spans 15 amino acids. The CDR3: CASSLYQGPIGELFF. The CDR3 DNA sequence: TGCGCCAGCAGTCTTTATCAGGGGCCTATCGGGGAGCTGTTTTTT.

V gene TRBV18 combines with J gene TRBJ1-5; tentative D call: TRBD1 (5 bases). Germline V CDR1 and CDR2: KGHSH, LQKENI. This CDR3 is built from 15 residues. V was cut by 2 bases and J by 0 bases, with 8 bases left in between. CDR3 loop: CASSPGGGSNQPQHF. CDR3 coding DNA: TGTGCCAGCTCACCAGGGGGGGGTAGCAATCAGCCCCAGCATTTT.

V is TRBV7-9 and J is TRBJ2-7, with 14 positions matching TRBD2. The germline gives CDR1 SEHNR, CDR2 FQNEAQ (reference sequence). The CDR3 consists of 18 residues. With V trimmed by 5 bases and J by 2 bases, 11 bases remained unmatched. CDR3 nucleotides: TGTGCCAGCAGCACCGGACTAGCGGGGGGCTCTATCCCCTACGAGCAGTACTTC. Residues: CASSTGLAGGSIPYEQYF.

This chain uses TRBV19 with TRBJ1-2; 7 bases fit TRBD1. This CDR3 comprises 14 residues. The germline gives CDR1 LNHDA, CDR2 SQIVND (reference sequence). Trimming cost V 2 bases and J 4 bases; bases outside gene matches: 4. The CDR3 DNA follows: TGTGCCAGTAGTATACAGGGGGGCCTCTATGGCTACACCTTC. It encodes CASSIQGGLYGYTF.

As regards this clone: A read error may produce the germline difference seen at one junction end. This chain joins TRBV7-7 and TRBJ2-7, with D perhaps TRBD1 (5 bases). The germline V gene encodes CDR1 SSHAT and CDR2 FNYEAQ (reference sequence). CDR3 size: 14 residues. The CDR3 protein is CASSHPDRPYEQYF. As DNA, the CDR3 is TGTGCTAGCAGCCACCCTGACAGACCCTACGAGCAGTACTTC.

The chain couples TRBV7-3 to TRBJ2-3; 13 nucleotides line up with TRBD2. V shed 2 bases, J shed 6 bases, and the junction held 8 bases outside the gene matches. The germline V gene has CDR1 SGHTA and CDR2 FQGTGA. The CDR3 length is 17 residues. For the CDR3, the DNA is TGTGCCAGCAGCTTAGGAGGACTAGCGGGGGTCGGGGATACGCAGTATTTT. This codes for CASSLGGLAGVGDTQYF.

The chain uses TRBV19 and TRBJ2-3; 7 positions match TRBD1. There are 15 residues in the CDR3. V lost 7 bases to trimming and J lost 5 bases; unmatched junction nucleotides: 12. Per the germline V gene, CDR1 is LNHDA and CDR2 is SQIVND (reference sequence). The CDR3 DNA is TGTGCCAGTAAGACTGGGACAGTGGGGAGAGATACGCAGTATTTT. It yields the protein CASKTGTVGRDTQYF. Full variable domain (remainder filled in from reference TRBV19 and TRBJ2-3): DGGITQSPKYLFRKEGQNVTLSCEQNLNHDAMYWYRQDPGQGLRLIYYSQIVNDFQKGDIAEGYSVSREKKESFPLTVTSAQKNPTAFYLCASKTGTVGRDTQYFGPGTRLTVL.

This chain links TRBV2 with TRBJ2-1, with 10 positions matching TRBD2. CDR1 and CDR2 (germline): SNHLY, FYNNEI. The CDR3 consists of 15 residues. V lost 4 bases, J lost 7 bases, and 7 bases stayed unmatched. The CDR3, as DNA: TGTGCCAGCAGTGCCCCTAGCGGGAGAGGGAATGAGCAGTTCTTC. Translating it yields CASSAPSGRGNEQFF.

The rearrangement uses TRBV11-2 and TRBJ2-3; D ambiguous. The ends were cut back, 5 bases at V and 5 bases at J, with 17 bases in the middle. The CDR3 has 15 amino acids. Germline CDR1 reads SGHAT; CDR2 reads FQNNGV. Written as DNA, the CDR3 is TGTGCCAGCAGCCAAGGTCCGGAGTTTCTAGATACGCAGTATTTT. As protein: CASSQGPEFLDTQYF.

The CDR3 loop is CASSFPGFDEQYF. The DNA for the CDR3 is TGTGCCAGCAGCTTTCCGGGTTTCGACGAGCAGTACTTC. This chain links TRBV11-1 with TRBJ2-7, with D hard to call. The germline V gene encodes CDR1 SGHAT and CDR2 FQDESV (reference sequence). Deletions cut 3 bases from V and 5 bases from J, with 11 bases between. This CDR3 is built from 13 residues. The variable domain in full, completed from reference TRBV11-1 and TRBJ2-7, reads EAEVAQSPRYKITEKSQAVAFWCDPISGHATLYWYRQILGQGPELLVQFQDESVVDDSQLPKDRFSAERLKGVDSTLKIQPAELGDSAMYLCASSFPGFDEQYFGPGTRLTVT.

This clone was observed a few times. The chain employs TRBV6-5 and TRBJ1-6; a weak D match, TRBD1 (6 bases). Trimming stripped 0 bases from V and 7 bases from J, with 13 bases between. This CDR3 has 16 amino acids. Germline V gene data show CDR1 as MNHEY and CDR2 as SVGAGI. DNA of the CDR3: TGTGCCAGCAGTTACTCAGGTGGGGGCCTAAATTCACCCCTCCACTTT. Its translation is CASSYSGGGLNSPLHF.

The rearrangement links TRBV27 to TRBJ1-6, with TRBD1 matching over 9 bases. With 0 bases clipped from V and 9 bases from J, the junction kept 3 bases outside the gene matches. CDR1 is MNHEY, CDR2 SMNVEV, per germline (reference sequence). The CDR3 runs 15 residues. The CDR3 region has the DNA TGTGCCAGCAGTTTATCCGGGACAGGGCCTTCACCCCTCCACTTT. Translating gives CASSLSGTGPSPLHF.

The rearrangement links TRBV18 to TRBJ2-4, with D unresolved. Germline V lookup: CDR1 KGHSH, CDR2 LQKENI. V shed 3 bases and J shed 0 bases, with 3 bases lying between them. This CDR3 has 13 residues. CDR3 in DNA: TGTGCCAGCTCACCTCTAGCCAAAAACATTCAGTACTTC. Amino acid sequence: CASSPLAKNIQYF.

This clone has a single count. The chain couples TRBV6-1 to TRBJ2-7; TRBD2 matches at 7 bases. CDR3 length: 14 amino acids. Looked up from germline, CDR1 is MNHNS and CDR2 is SASEGT. Losses at the gene ends were 8 bases for V and 3 bases for J; bases not matched to a gene: 10. The CDR3 spells CASDRGRGGYEQYF. DNA of the CDR3: TGTGCCAGCGACCGGGGGAGGGGTGGCTACGAGCAGTACTTC.

This chain uses TRBV4-1 with TRBJ2-7; no clear D. The CDR3 totals 15 residues. Per germline, CDR1 MGHRA and CDR2 YSYEKL. V was clipped by 0 bases and J by 1 base, with 10 bases between them. This CDR3 is CASSQEPGRSYEQYF. CDR3 nucleotide sequence: TGCGCCAGCAGCCAAGAACCAGGCAGATCCTACGAGCAGTACTTC.

This clone appeared a few times. This chain links TRBV21-1 with TRBJ2-7; the table calls TRBD2, which could not be checked here. TRBV21-1 is an annotated pseudogene. The CDR3 consists of 16 residues. The chain's CDR3 is CASSKDLLGKEDEQYF. DNA of the CDR3: TGTGCCAGCAGCAAAGACCTCCTAGGGAAGGAGGACGAGCAGTACTTC.

This clone appeared a few times. The chain joins TRBV5-1 to TRBJ1-3; tentative D call: TRBD1 (5 bases). V was cut by 0 bases and J by 1 base, with 11 bases left in between. This CDR3 spans 16 amino acids. CDR1 SGHRS and CDR2 YFSETQ come from the germline V gene. The CDR3 sequence is CASSLEGQGSGNTIYF. As DNA, the CDR3 is TGCGCCAGCAGCTTGGAGGGGCAGGGATCTGGAAACACCATATATTTT. Together with reference TRBV5-1 and TRBJ1-3, the CDR3 gives the full variable domain: KAGVTQTPRYLIKTRGQQVTLSCSPISGHRSVSWYQQTPGQGLQFLFEYFSETQRNKGNFPGRFSGRQFSNSRSEMNVSTLELGDSALYLCASSLEGQGSGNTIYFGEGSWLTVV.

This sequence joins TRBV7-2 and TRBJ1-2; TRBD1 aligns across 8 bases. The trim removed 4 bases at V and 6 bases at J, leaving 1 base unmatched. The CDR3 is 12 amino acids. The V gene's germline CDR1 is SGHTA and CDR2 FQGNSA. The CDR3 protein is CASSSTGDGYTF. CDR3 DNA: TGTGCCAGCAGCTCGACAGGGGATGGCTACACCTTC.

The chain recombines TRBV9 with TRBJ2-1; 7 bases agree with TRBD1. The V gene end was trimmed by 1 base and the J gene end by 0 bases; junction bases not matched to a gene: 4. This CDR3 is built from 16 residues. The germline gives CDR1 SGDLS, CDR2 YYNGEE. The CDR3 coding sequence is TGTGCCAGCAGCGTAACAGGGGCGAGCTCCTACAATGAGCAGTTCTTC. Its translation is CASSVTGASSYNEQFF.

The chain combines TRBV6-1 with TRBJ2-7; the match to TRBD1 covers 9 bases. There are 15 residues in the CDR3. CDR1 and CDR2 (germline): MNHNS, SASEGT. V trimming: 7 bases; J trimming: 2 bases; junction bases outside the gene matches: 9. The CDR3 loop is CASINRGRVPYEQYF. Here the CDR3 DNA reads TGTGCCAGCATCAACAGGGGGCGCGTCCCCTACGAGCAGTACTTC.